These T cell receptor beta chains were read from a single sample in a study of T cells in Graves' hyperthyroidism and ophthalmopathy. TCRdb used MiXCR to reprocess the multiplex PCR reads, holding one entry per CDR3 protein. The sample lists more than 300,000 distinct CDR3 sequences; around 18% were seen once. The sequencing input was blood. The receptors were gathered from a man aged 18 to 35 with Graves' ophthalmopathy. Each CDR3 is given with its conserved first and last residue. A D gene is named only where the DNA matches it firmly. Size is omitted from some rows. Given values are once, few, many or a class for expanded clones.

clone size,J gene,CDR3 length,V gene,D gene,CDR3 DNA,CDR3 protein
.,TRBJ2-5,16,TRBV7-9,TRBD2,TGTGCCAGCAGTCGGGACTCTAGCGGGGAGCGGGAGACCCAGTACTTC,CASSRDSSGERETQYF
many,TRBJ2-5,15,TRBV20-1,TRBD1,TGCAGTGCTCGGGCCCTCGGGACAGGGAAGGAGACCCAGTACTTC,CSARALGTGKETQYF
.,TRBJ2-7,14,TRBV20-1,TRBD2,TGCAGTGCTAGAGAAACGGGGGGGGGCTACGAGCAGTACTTC,CSARETGGGYEQYF
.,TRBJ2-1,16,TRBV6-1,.,TGTGCCAGCAGCGATGGCAACGACAATTCCTACAATGAGCAGTTCTTC,CASSDGNDNSYNEQFF
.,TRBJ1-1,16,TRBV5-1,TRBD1,TGCGCCAGCAGCTCCGGGACAGGGGAGGGGGACACTGAAGCTTTCTTT,CASSSGTGEGDTEAFF
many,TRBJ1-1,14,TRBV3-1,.,TGTGCCAGCAGCCAAGTCGAAGAGAACACTGAAGCTTTCTTT,CASSQVEENTEAFF
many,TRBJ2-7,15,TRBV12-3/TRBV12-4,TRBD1,TGTGCCAGCAGTCCCCTCTGGACAGGGAATGACGAGCAGTACTTC,CASSPLWTGNDEQYF
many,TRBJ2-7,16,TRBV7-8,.,TGTGCCAGCAGGGCCGATCTCGGGTCATATTCCTACGAGCAGTACTTC,CASRADLGSYSYEQYF
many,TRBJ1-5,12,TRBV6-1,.,TGTGCCAGCAGTCGGGACATGGGGCCCCAGCATTTT,CASSRDMGPQHF
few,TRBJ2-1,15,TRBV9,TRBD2,TGTGCCAGCAGCCCGGGACTAGAGTTTCTCAATGAGCAGTTCTTC,CASSPGLEFLNEQFF
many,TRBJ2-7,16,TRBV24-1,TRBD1,TGTGCCACCAGTGATGCGGACAGGCCATTGGCCTACGAGCAGTACTTC,CATSDADRPLAYEQYF
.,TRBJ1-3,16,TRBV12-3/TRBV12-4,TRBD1,TGTGCCAGCAGTTTAGCGGACAGGGGGTCTGGAAACACCATATATTTT,CASSLADRGSGNTIYF
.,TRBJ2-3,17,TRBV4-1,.,TGCGCCAGCAGCCAAGATTTGTCGGCACGGCACACAGATACGCAGTATTTT,CASSQDLSARHTDTQYF
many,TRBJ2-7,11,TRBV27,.,TGTGCCAGCAGCCCCCCGTGGGAGCAGTACTTC,CASSPPWEQYF
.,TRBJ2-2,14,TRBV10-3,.,TGTGCCATCAGTGATTCCGGGAACACCGGGGAGCTGTTTTTT,CAISDSGNTGELFF
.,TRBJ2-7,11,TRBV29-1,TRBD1,TGCAGCGTGGAGACAGGGTGGGGGCAGTACTTC,CSVETGWGQYF
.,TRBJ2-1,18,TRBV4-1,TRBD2,TGCGCCAGCAGCCAATTTAGCGGGGGGGCCAGCTCCTACAATGAGCAGTTCTTC,CASSQFSGGASSYNEQFF
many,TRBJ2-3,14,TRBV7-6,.,TGTGCCAGCAGCTTAGGCGGGGCCACAGATACGCAGTATTTT,CASSLGGATDTQYF